The rows below give T cell receptor beta chains drawn from one sample of a study of T cell responses to AZD1222 COVID-19 vaccine. The protocol was immunoSEQ multiplex PCR, while the TCRdb copy is restricted to in-frame clones and leaves out a portion. The sample records 150,000 or so clones, more than 75% being singletons. The sequences come from peripheral blood, collected on day 0 of AZD1222 vaccination. Every receptor here comes from an adult in good health. Both conserved end residues are part of each CDR3. A D gene is named only where the DNA matches it firmly. For some rows the clone size is stated as once, few or many, or as a class when expanded; others skip it.

length	J	V	D	size	CDR3	DNA
15	TRBJ2-7	TRBV6-5	NA	NA	CASSYGGALTYEQYF	TGTGCCAGCAGTTACGGGGGGGCCTTAACCTACGAGCAGTACTTC
14	TRBJ2-1	TRBV25-1	NA	NA	CASSEYPRNNEQFF	TGTGCCAGCAGCGAATATCCCCGGAACAATGAGCAGTTCTTC
16	TRBJ2-1	TRBV6-5	TRBD2	NA	CASSYSKGSGADEQFF	TGTGCCAGCAGTTACTCGAAGGGCAGCGGGGCCGATGAGCAGTTCTTC
16	TRBJ2-7	TRBV18	TRBD1	NA	CASSPPGTAFSYEQYF	TGTGCCAGCTCACCACCAGGGACAGCTTTCTCCTACGAGCAGTACTTC
14	TRBJ1-4	TRBV5-6	NA	NA	CASSLAGLGEKLFF	TGTGCCAGCAGCCTGGCGGGACTCGGTGAAAAACTGTTTTTT
17	TRBJ1-6	TRBV18	NA	NA	CASSPQVFSSYNSPLHF	TGTGCCAGCTCACCACAGGTTTTCAGCTCCTATAATTCACCCCTCCACTTT
14	TRBJ2-1	TRBV27	TRBD2	NA	CASSTSGSQDEQFF	TGTGCCAGCAGTACTAGCGGGAGTCAGGATGAGCAGTTCTTC
13	TRBJ1-2	TRBV6-4	NA	NA	CASSGTGLLGYTF	TGTGCCAGCAGTGGGACCGGGCTGTTAGGCTACACCTTC
14	TRBJ1-5	TRBV7-8	NA	few	CASSLGGVDQPQHF	TGTGCCAGCAGCTTAGGGGGGGTAGACCAGCCCCAGCATTTT
17	TRBJ2-2	TRBV5-1	TRBD1	once	CASSLAQGEMNTGELFF	TGCGCCAGCAGCTTGGCCCAGGGGGAAATGAACACCGGGGAGCTGTTTTTT
17	TRBJ1-4	TRBV6-1	NA	NA	CASSGFPGTATNEKLFF	TGTGCCAGCAGTGGCTTTCCGGGGACCGCAACTAATGAAAAACTGTTTTTT
13	TRBJ2-7	TRBV18	NA	NA	CASSPYPSYEQYF	TGTGCCAGCTCACCTTACCCATCCTACGAGCAGTACTTC
12	TRBJ2-7	TRBV6-1	NA	few	CASSEEWGEQYF	TGTGCCAGCAGTGAAGAATGGGGCGAGCAGTACTTC
15	TRBJ2-7	TRBV5-4	NA	NA	CASSPSGSGAYEQYF	TGTGCCAGCAGCCCATCCGGGAGTGGGGCCTACGAGCAGTACTTC
14	TRBJ2-2	TRBV7-8	NA	NA	CASSHGTFTGELFF	TGTGCCAGCAGCCATGGGACTTTTACCGGGGAGCTGTTTTTT
14	TRBJ1-1	TRBV5-1	NA	NA	CASSRPGQNTEAFF	TGCGCCAGCAGTCGGCCGGGACAAAACACTGAAGCTTTCTTT
14	TRBJ1-6	TRBV5-1	NA	NA	CASSLDPGNSPLHF	TGCGCCAGCAGCTTGGATCCGGGTAATTCACCCCTCCACTTT
20	TRBJ2-1	TRBV4-3	TRBD2	NA	CASSLLGGTSGGAGSYEQFF	TGCGCCAGCAGCCTGCTCGGCGGGACTAGCGGGGGGGCCGGGTCCTATGAGCAGTTCTTC
16	TRBJ2-1	TRBV5-1	TRBD1	NA	CASSLTWDRENNEQFF	TGCGCCAGCAGCTTGACATGGGACAGGGAAAACAATGAGCAGTTCTTC
13	TRBJ2-3	TRBV11-2	TRBD2	once	CAIRGGSTDTQYF	TGTGCCATCCGGGGAGGGAGCACAGATACGCAGTATTTT
15	TRBJ2-2	TRBV5-6	TRBD1	NA	CASSFRTGLAGELFF	TGTGCCAGCAGCTTCCGGACAGGGCTAGCCGGGGAGCTGTTTTTT
13	TRBJ2-5	TRBV7-3	TRBD2	NA	CASSSRAGGLQYF	TGTGCCAGCAGCAGTCGAGCGGGGGGGCTACAGTACTTC
15	TRBJ2-2	TRBV5-6	TRBD1	NA	CASSWTGVRTGELFF	TGTGCCAGCAGCTGGACAGGGGTTCGGACCGGGGAGCTGTTTTTT
12	TRBJ2-4	TRBV7-3	NA	NA	CASSFYSGIQYF	TGTGCCAGCAGCTTCTACAGTGGAATTCAGTACTTC
16	TRBJ2-1	TRBV9	TRBD2	once	CASSVGGTSAYNEQFF	TGTGCCAGCAGCGTAGGAGGGACTAGCGCCTACAATGAGCAGTTCTTC
18	TRBJ1-1	TRBV7-9	TRBD1	NA	CASSLSTTGVVMNTEAFF	TGTGCCAGCAGCTTGTCTACTACAGGGGTCGTTATGAACACTGAAGCTTTCTTT
14	TRBJ1-1	TRBV25-1	NA	once	CASSRSGWDTEAFF	TGTGCCAGCAGTAGATCAGGGTGGGACACTGAAGCTTTCTTT
11	TRBJ2-7	TRBV30	TRBD1	NA	CAGRTGTEQYF	TGTGCCGGACGGACAGGGACCGAGCAGTACTTC
16	TRBJ1-2	TRBV14	NA	NA	CASSQTLGEGKDGYTF	TGTGCCAGCAGCCAAACCCTCGGAGAGGGGAAGGATGGCTACACCTTC
13	TRBJ1-2	TRBV29-1	TRBD1	NA	CSVENPGGYGYTF	TGCAGCGTTGAAAACCCAGGGGGGTATGGCTACACCTTC
14	TRBJ2-7	TRBV6-6	NA	NA	CASSYRQAPNEQYF	TGTGCCAGCAGTTACAGACAGGCCCCAAACGAGCAGTACTTC